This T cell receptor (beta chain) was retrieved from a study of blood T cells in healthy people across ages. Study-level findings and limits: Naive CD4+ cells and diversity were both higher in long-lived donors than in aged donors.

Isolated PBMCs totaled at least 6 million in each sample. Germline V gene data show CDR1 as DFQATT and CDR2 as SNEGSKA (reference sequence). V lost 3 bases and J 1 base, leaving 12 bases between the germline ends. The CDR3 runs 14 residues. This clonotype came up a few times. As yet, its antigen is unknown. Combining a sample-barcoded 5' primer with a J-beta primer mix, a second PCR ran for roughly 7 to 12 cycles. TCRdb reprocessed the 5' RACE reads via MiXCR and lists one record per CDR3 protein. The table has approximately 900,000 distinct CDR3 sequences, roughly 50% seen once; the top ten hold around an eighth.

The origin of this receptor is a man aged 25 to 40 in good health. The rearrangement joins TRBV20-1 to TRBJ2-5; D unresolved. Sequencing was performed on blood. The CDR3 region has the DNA TGCAGTGCTAGTTGGTTGAGAGGCCAAGAGACCCAGTACTTC. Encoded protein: CSASWLRGQETQYF.